These 27 T cell receptor beta chains were sequenced from one sample in a study of blood T cells in healthy people across ages. Using a J-beta primer mix together with a sample-barcoded 5' primer, a second PCR was run for roughly 7 to 11 cycles. TCRdb fed the 5' RACE reads into MiXCR, producing one record per CDR3 protein. The table has around 820,000 distinct CDR3 sequences, 20% to 30% seen once; the top ten hold around 3.6%. The data also belong to a second study, concerning T cells of mothers and their children.

Sequenced sample: blood. The receptor set was obtained from a boy between 10 and 17 years old in good health.

The genes are TRBV11-2 and TRBJ1-6; 10 bases are a match to TRBD1. With 2 bases clipped from V and 7 bases from J, the junction kept 11 bases outside the gene matches. The CDR3 has 18 residues. Germline CDR1 SGHAT, CDR2 FQNNGV. The DNA of the CDR3 is TGTGCCAGCAGCTTAAATTTTGGGACAGGGGTAGGGAATTCACCCCTCCACTTT. Its protein is CASSLNFGTGVGNSPLHF.

The V gene is TRBV4-3, the J gene TRBJ2-1; 7 nucleotides line up with TRBD2. CDR3 size: 17 residues. The V gene end was trimmed by 0 bases and the J gene end by 1 base; junction bases not matched to a gene: 6. Germline V CDR1 and CDR2: LGHNA, YSLEER. DNA of the CDR3: TGCGCCAGCAGCCAAGACTGGACTAGGGTGTCCTACAATGAGCAGTTCTTC. It codes for CASSQDWTRVSYNEQFF.

The V and J genes are TRBV29-1 and TRBJ2-1; TRBD1 matches 11 bases. Germline V gene lookup returns CDR1 SQVTM and CDR2 ANQGSEA. This CDR3 is built from 14 residues. V lost 7 bases and J lost 6; bases outside the gene matches: 8. The CDR3 sequence: CSDDGDRGVNEQFF. CDR3 DNA sequence: TGCAGCGACGATGGGGACAGGGGGGTCAATGAGCAGTTCTTC.

A remark on this clonotype: One junction end disagrees with the germline gene, perhaps due to a read error. The chain recombines TRBV6-6 with TRBJ1-1; D not resolved. CDR3 length: 13 amino acids. The germline gives CDR1 MNHNY, CDR2 SVGAGI (reference sequence). CDR3 coding DNA: TGTGCCAGTCACGCGGGCCTGAAAACTGAAGCTTTCTTT. Amino acids: CASHAGLKTEAFF.

The chain joins TRBV7-9 to TRBJ2-1, with D perhaps matching TRBD2 (6 bases). Germline CDR1 and CDR2: SEHNR and FQNEAQ (reference sequence). Trimming removed 3 bases at V and 6 bases at J, with 21 bases between. The CDR3 loop spans 17 amino acids. DNA for the CDR3: TGTGCCAGCAGCTTCCGGCGGGACCTCGACCGGATCAATGAGCAGTTCTTC. Amino acid sequence: CASSFRRDLDRINEQFF.

This clonotype was observed a handful of times. The DNA for the CDR3 is TGTGCCAGCAGACTAAACAGGGTAGCCGGCCAAGAGACCCAGTACTTC. Translated: CASRLNRVAGQETQYF. The rearrangement links TRBV6-2 or TRBV6-3 to TRBJ2-5, with a possible D match to TRBD1 (6 bases). V was shortened by 6 bases and J by 1 base, with 18 bases between the two germline ends. The germline V gene encodes CDR1 MNHEY and CDR2 SVGEGT. The CDR3 sequence is 16 residues long.

The table lists this clonotype with a few counts. V usage is TRBV14 and J usage is TRBJ1-4, with D unclear. The CDR3 consists of 12 residues. Trimming pared 8 bases from V and 5 bases from J, leaving 9 bases between. Germline loops: CDR1 SGHDN, CDR2 FVKESK. As DNA, the CDR3 is TGTGCCAGCTCCAGGATGAATGAAAAACTGTTTTTT. Its protein product is CASSRMNEKLFF.

This clonotype was seen a few times. The chain joins TRBV18 to TRBJ1-2; D not resolved. This CDR3 comprises 13 residues. Germline CDR1 is KGHSH and CDR2 is LQKENI. V was clipped by 3 bases and J by 8 bases, with 13 bases between them. DNA for the CDR3: TGTGCCAGCTCACCCATCGGGTCGGCCGGCTACACCTTC. Translating gives CASSPIGSAGYTF.

The rearrangement joins TRBV7-3 to TRBJ2-1, with 8 bases that match TRBD2. With V trimmed by 5 bases and J by 1 base, 10 bases remained unmatched. The CDR3 runs to 17 residues. Germline V gene data show CDR1 as SGHTA and CDR2 as FQGTGA. CDR3 nucleotide sequence: TGTGCCAGCAGCCCAAGTCTCACTAGCGGATCCTACAATGAGCAGTTCTTC. Translating it yields CASSPSLTSGSYNEQFF. Looking up the rest from reference TRBV7-3 and TRBJ2-1 gives the full variable domain: GAGVSQTPSNKVTEKGKYVELRCDPISGHTALYWYRQSLGQGPEFLIYFQGTGAADDSGLPNDRFFAVRPEGSVSTLKIQRTERGDSAVYLCASSPSLTSGSYNEQFFGPGTRLTVL.

This clonotype was observed a few times. The chain is built from TRBV7-9 and TRBJ2-3, with 7 bases identical to TRBD2. Germline CDR1 SEHNR, CDR2 FQNEAQ (reference sequence). Trimming at V came to 4 bases and at J to 3 bases, leaving 4 bases not matched to a gene. The CDR3 is 14 residues long. DNA for the CDR3: TGTGCCAGCAGCTCCATGGGAGGGACAGATACGCAGTATTTT. It codes for CASSSMGGTDTQYF.

This chain connects TRBV28 to TRBJ2-7; TRBD1 is a possible D gene (6 bases). Germline CDR1 reads MDHEN; CDR2 reads SYDVKM. This CDR3 region has 14 residues. The V gene lost 6 bases and the J gene lost 0 bases, with 12 bases spanning the gap. DNA for the CDR3: TGTGCCAGCAGAGGACAGATAAGCTCCTACGAGCAGTACTTC. Amino acids: CASRGQISSYEQYF.

This chain connects TRBV6-2 or TRBV6-3 to TRBJ2-2, with D possibly TRBD2 on 6 matching bases. Trimming took 2 bases from V and 4 from J, leaving 8 bases between them. The CDR3 contains 14 residues. The germline CDR1 and CDR2 sequences are MNHEY and SVGEGT. The CDR3 loop is CASSYMGGTGELFF. DNA of the CDR3: TGTGCCAGCAGTTACATGGGGGGCACCGGGGAGCTGTTTTTT.

The chain uses TRBV11-2 and TRBJ2-7; no clear D. Trimming stripped 4 bases from V and 1 base from J, with 14 bases between. The CDR3 has 15 residues. Germline V gene sequence: CDR1 SGHAT, CDR2 FQNNGV. The CDR3 region is CASSSSVVTSYEQYF. Written as DNA, the CDR3 is TGTGCCAGCAGCTCCTCAGTGGTTACTTCCTACGAGCAGTACTTC.

The V call is TRBV20-1, the J call TRBJ1-6; unclear D gene. Germline V gene data show CDR1 as DFQATT and CDR2 as SNEGSKA (reference sequence). CDR3 length equals 14 residues. V was trimmed by 0 bases and J by 11 bases, leaving 14 bases between them. The CDR3 nucleotides read TGCAGTGCTAGAGATCTCGCAGGAGGTGCACCCCTCCACTTT. Residues: CSARDLAGGAPLHF.

V usage is TRBV28 and J usage is TRBJ2-1; D is tentatively TRBD1 or TRBD2 (5 bases each). CDR3 length: 14 amino acids. V lost 5 bases, J lost 9 bases, and 17 bases lay in between. Germline CDR1 and CDR2: MDHEN and SYDVKM. DNA of the CDR3: TGTGCCAGCAGTCTCTTTCGTAGGGACGGTGAGCAGTTCTTC. The encoded protein is CASSLFRRDGEQFF.

There are a few counts of this clonotype. V and J are TRBV7-8 and TRBJ2-5; a weak D match, TRBD2 (5 bases). The V end was cut by 5 bases, the J end by 1 base, with 11 bases between. Germline lookup yields CDR1 SGHVS and CDR2 FQNEAQ. CDR3 size: 14 residues. The CDR3 here is CASSIGLAQETQYF. The CDR3 region has the DNA TGTGCCAGCAGCATTGGACTGGCCCAAGAGACCCAGTACTTC.

The rearrangement links TRBV7-9 to TRBJ1-4; D may be TRBD1 (5 bases). V lost 5 bases and J lost 4, with 14 bases in between. Germline V gives CDR1 SEHNR, CDR2 FQNEAQ (reference sequence). CDR3 size: 15 residues. CDR3 in amino acids: CASSPRAGLNEKLFF. The CDR3, as DNA: TGTGCCAGCAGCCCCAGGGCCGGGCTTAATGAAAAACTGTTTTTT.

The chain couples TRBV12-3 or TRBV12-4 to TRBJ1-6, with D perhaps matching TRBD1 (5 bases). This CDR3 region has 14 residues. Between the trimmed V and J ends, which lost 6 bases and 5 bases, there was a span of 11 bases. This chain's CDR3 is CASSWDGNNSPLHF. DNA for the CDR3: TGTGCCAGCAGCTGGGACGGGAATAATTCACCCCTCCACTTT.

The CDR3 DNA reads TGCGCCAGCAGCTTTAGTCCGGAGCCGAACACTGAAGCTTTCTTT. Translated, it gives CASSFSPEPNTEAFF. The V call is TRBV5-1, the J call TRBJ1-1; no clear D. This CDR3 region has 15 residues. Germline assignment: CDR1 SGHRS and CDR2 YFSETQ. V dropped 2 bases and J dropped 1 base, with 12 bases sitting between them.

CDR3 in DNA: TGCGCCAGCAGCCAAGGAAGGGGGTTTAACGAGCAGTACTTC. This sequence encodes CASSQGRGFNEQYF. The chain joins TRBV4-3 to TRBJ2-7, with a tentative D call TRBD1 (6 bases). V lost 1 base and J lost 5, with 12 bases in between. The length of the CDR3 is 14 residues. From germline, CDR1 is LGHNA and CDR2 YSLEER.

The gene calls are TRBV5-1 and TRBJ2-5; D perhaps matches TRBD1 (5 bases). Gene TRBJ2-7 matches the end of the DNA better, so the J call may be wrong. Germline values: CDR1 SGHRS, CDR2 YFSETQ. This CDR3 spans 17 amino acids. CDR3 bases: TGCGCCAGCAGCTTGGTTGGGGCCTCCTGGGGTACTTACGAGCAGTACTTC. Translated, it gives CASSLVGASWGTYEQYF.

The V call is TRBV20-1, the J call TRBJ2-5; TRBD2 might be the D (6 bases). CDR3 length equals 13 residues. The V gene lost 3 bases and the J gene lost 5 bases, with 13 bases spanning the gap. Germline V gene sequence: CDR1 DFQATT, CDR2 SNEGSKA (reference sequence). CDR3 sequence reads: CSARAGLRETQYF. Here the CDR3 DNA reads TGCAGTGCTAGGGCGGGACTCAGGGAGACCCAGTACTTC.

The rearrangement uses TRBV7-9 and TRBJ2-5; D gene unclear. The J call is in doubt because the DNA end fits TRBJ2-7 better. Germline values: CDR1 SEHNR, CDR2 FQNEAQ (reference sequence). The length of the CDR3 is 13 residues. The CDR3 DNA reads as TGTGCCAGCAGGGGCGACCTAGGCCTCGAGCAGTACTTC. It codes for CASRGDLGLEQYF.

As regards this clonotype: A read error may explain this, as a much larger clone is one base away. CDR3 in DNA: TGTGCCAGCAGTGAAGCGCAGGGCGGTCCCTACGAGCAGTACTTC. Its translation: CASSEAQGGPYEQYF. The chain has TRBV6-1 and TRBJ2-5; maybe TRBD1 (5 bases). The assigned J gene may be wrong: the sequence end matches TRBJ2-7 better. Germline CDR1 is MNHNS and CDR2 is SASEGT. The CDR3 is 15 residues long.

This clonotype was counted a few times. This chain links TRBV20-1 with TRBJ1-1, with TRBD1 matching over 7 bases. The CDR3 length is 15 residues. With 6 bases clipped from V and 9 bases from J, the junction kept 19 bases outside the gene matches. Germline V gene lookup returns CDR1 DFQATT and CDR2 SNEGSKA (reference sequence). CDR3 DNA: TGCAGTGCCAGCCATCTTAAAACAGGACAGGCAAAAGCTTTCTTT. Residues: CSASHLKTGQAKAFF.

The rearrangement links TRBV7-2 to TRBJ2-1, with TRBD1 as a possible D gene (6 bases). V was trimmed by 4 bases and J by 3 bases, leaving 7 bases between them. Germline-derived CDR1 and CDR2 are SGHTA and FQGNSA. The CDR3 runs to 13 residues. The DNA of the CDR3 is TGTGCCAGCAGCTGGACAGACTACAATGAGCAGTTCTTC. It translates to CASSWTDYNEQFF.

This clonotype was seen a few times. The V and J genes are TRBV2 and TRBJ2-5; a possible D gene is TRBD2 (5 bases). The germline V gene encodes CDR1 SNHLY and CDR2 FYNNEI. The CDR3 runs to 12 residues. The V end was cut by 10 bases, the J end by 3 bases, with 12 bases between. CDR3 in DNA: TGTGCCACCTCCCAGGAGGAAGAGACCCAGTACTTC. Amino acid sequence: CATSQEEETQYF.